This passage covers 21 T cell receptor beta chains from one sample sequenced in a study of molecular identifiers for immune sequencing clone quantification. TCRdb re-analysed the PCR reads in MiXCR, keeping a single row per CDR3 protein. The sample holds a few hundred thousand distinct CDR3 sequences; around 23% are singletons and the top ten take around 0.8%. Sequencing was performed on naive CD8+ T cells from blood, with Jurkat cell RNA spiked in. Subset denoted: FACS-sorted CD8+CD4-CCR7+CD45RA+ naive T cells. The receptors here all came from a human donor in good health. Some libraries in this study had Jurkat cell RNA spiked in.

In this sample, this clonotype turned up a few times. The gene calls are TRBV7-9 and TRBJ2-5; D is unresolved. CDR1 and CDR2 from the germline V gene are SEHNR and FQNEAQ (reference sequence). The CDR3 spans 14 residues. V was cut by 4 bases and J by 3 bases, with 12 bases left in between. The CDR3 bases are TGTGCCAGCAGCTACAGCCTAGAAGAAGAGACCCAGTACTTC. Its protein product is CASSYSLEEETQYF.

Here the CDR3 DNA reads TGTGCCAGCAGGACCCAGGGGACTGAAGCTTTCTTT. It specifies CASRTQGTEAFF. The chain recombines TRBV27 with TRBJ1-1, with a possible D match to TRBD1 (6 bases). The germline CDR1 and CDR2 sequences are MNHEY and SMNVEV (reference sequence). The CDR3 has 12 amino acids. V gave up 6 bases and J gave up 5 bases, with 10 bases separating them.

The genes are TRBV20-1 and TRBJ2-7; D is uncertain. The CDR3 is 13 residues long. V lost 0 bases to trimming and J lost 9 bases, with 15 bases between them. The germline CDR1 and CDR2 sequences are DFQATT and SNEGSKA (reference sequence). CDR3 bases: TGCAGTGCTAGAGATGAGGTACCCTTGGGGCAGTACTTC. Translation gives CSARDEVPLGQYF.

This clonotype came up a few times. This chain links TRBV7-6 with TRBJ2-1; TRBD2 matches 13 bases. The CDR3 covers 21 residues. Germline CDR1 SGHVS, CDR2 FNYEAQ. Trimming removed 2 bases from V and 0 bases from J; junction bases left unmatched: 13. CDR3 residues: CASSLLRTSGRLSSSYNEQFF. The CDR3, as DNA: TGTGCCAGCAGCTTACTAAGGACTAGCGGGAGACTATCGAGCTCCTACAATGAGCAGTTCTTC.

The chain recombines TRBV3-1 with TRBJ1-3; 7 bases map to TRBD1. The V gene's germline CDR1 is LGHDT and CDR2 YNNKEL (reference sequence). The CDR3 length is 16 residues. V gave up 4 bases and J gave up 2 bases; unmatched junction bases: 8. The CDR3 bases are TGTGCCAGCAGCCCCGCTCGCCAGGGGGCTGGAAACACCATATATTTT. This sequence encodes CASSPARQGAGNTIYF.

With respect to this clonotype: One base away lies a much larger clone, so this may be a sequencing read error. V is TRBV6-6 and J is TRBJ2-7; tentatively, D is TRBD1 or TRBD2 (5 bases each). V lost 0 bases to trimming and J lost 4 bases, with 10 bases between them. The V gene's germline CDR1 is MNHNY and CDR2 SVGAGI (reference sequence). The CDR3 consists of 14 residues. The CDR3 region has the DNA TGTGCCAGCAGTTACTCGCCAGGGAGATACGAGCAGTACTTC. Translating it yields CASSYSPGRYEQYF.

The chain links TRBV28 to TRBJ1-5, with a tentative D call TRBD1 (5 bases). Germline-derived CDR1 and CDR2 are MDHEN and SYDVKM. Trimming pared 4 bases from V and 0 bases from J, leaving 16 bases between. This CDR3 comprises 17 residues. CDR3 nucleotides: TGTGCCAGCAGTTCCCGGAGGGACTCCCTTAGCAATCAGCCCCAGCATTTT. This sequence encodes CASSSRRDSLSNQPQHF.

The sample holds one count of this clonotype. As the CDR3 is not closed by the conserved phenylalanine or tryptophan, this likely results from a read error. It is unclear where the CDR3 begins or ends on the DNA, so no DNA is shown, and the CDR3 is as TCRdb lists it. The chain links TRBV12-3 or TRBV12-4 to TRBJ2-7. The CDR3 extends over 12 residues, inclusive of both ends. This CDR3 is CASSLGSYEQCS.

This sequence joins TRBV14 and TRBJ1-1, with D hard to call. Trimming shortened V by 0 bases and J by 7 bases, and 9 bases separated the two germline ends. Germline CDR1 and CDR2: SGHDN and FVKESK. This CDR3 is 13 amino acids long. The CDR3 spells CASSQDYRLEAFF. For the CDR3, the DNA is TGTGCCAGCAGCCAAGATTATCGACTTGAAGCTTTCTTT.

This chain uses TRBV19 with TRBJ1-5; D not certain. The CDR3 consists of 15 residues. Deletions cut 7 bases from V and 4 bases from J, with 17 bases between. Germline V gene sequence: CDR1 LNHDA, CDR2 SQIVND (reference sequence). The CDR3 here is CASKPLGRDNQPQHF. The CDR3 DNA sequence: TGTGCCAGTAAACCACTCGGACGGGATAATCAGCCCCAGCATTTT.

Of note for this clonotype: This may be a read error: a much more frequent sequence differs by one nucleotide. V gene TRBV29-1 combines with J gene TRBJ2-7; unclear D gene. The CDR3 totals 15 residues. The V gene lost 6 bases and the J gene lost 0 bases, with 18 bases spanning the gap. Germline CDR1 is SQVTM and CDR2 is ANQGSEA. This CDR3 reads CSVLGKGQFSYEQYF. CDR3 DNA sequence: TGCAGCGTCCTAGGGAAAGGGCAGTTCTCCTACGAGCAGTACTTC.

The chain has TRBV15 and TRBJ1-6, with D hard to call. Germline V CDR1 and CDR2: LNHNV, YYDKDF (reference sequence). Trimming removed 5 bases at V and 0 bases at J, with 11 bases between. This CDR3 spans 16 amino acids. In DNA form, the CDR3 reads TGTGCCACCAGCGGAGGACGGAGCTCCTATAATTCACCCCTCCACTTT. Amino acid sequence: CATSGGRSSYNSPLHF.

This clonotype has a handful of counts. The chain has TRBV13 and TRBJ2-1; 10 bases align to TRBD2. V gave up 5 bases and J gave up 5 bases; unmatched junction bases: 9. Germline assignment: CDR1 PRHDT and CDR2 FYEKMQ (reference sequence). The CDR3 consists of 16 residues. CDR3 residues: CASSPPGTSVDNEQFF. The CDR3 DNA is TGTGCCAGCAGCCCACCCGGGACTAGCGTCGACAATGAGCAGTTCTTC. Combining the CDR3 with reference TRBV13 and TRBJ2-1 gives the whole variable domain AAGVIQSPRHLIKEKRETATLKCYPIPRHDTVYWYQQGPGQDPQFLISFYEKMQSDKGSIPDRFSAQQFSDYHSELNMSSLELGDSALYFCASSPPGTSVDNEQFFGPGTRLTVL.

V usage is TRBV29-1 and J usage is TRBJ2-7; no reliable D call. CDR1 is SQVTM, CDR2 ANQGSEA, per germline. This CDR3 has 12 amino acids. Trimming cost V 4 bases and J 5 bases, with 12 bases left between them. The CDR3 DNA reads as TGCAGCGTTGGACCTGACAACAACGAGCAGTACTTC. This codes for CSVGPDNNEQYF.

This clonotype was counted many times. The chain carries TRBV4-1 and TRBJ1-1; 11 bases are a match to TRBD1. The germline gives CDR1 MGHRA, CDR2 YSYEKL. There are 14 residues in the CDR3. Germline trimming cut 4 bases from V and 7 bases from J; bases unmatched to any gene: 5. The CDR3 DNA follows: TGCGCCAGCAGCCTGGGACAGGGGGGAATTGAAGCTTTCTTT. Residues: CASSLGQGGIEAFF.

This sequence joins TRBV20-1 and TRBJ2-2; no reliable D call. The CDR3 totals 13 residues. Germline CDR1 reads DFQATT; CDR2 reads SNEGSKA (reference sequence). V was clipped by 1 base and J by 3 bases, with 6 bases between them. CDR3 coding DNA: TGCAGTGCTAGAGGACGGTACACCGGGGAGCTGTTTTTT. Amino acids: CSARGRYTGELFF.

This clonotype has more than one count but fewer than ten. This chain connects TRBV3-1 to TRBJ2-7, with 10 positions matching TRBD1. V trimming: 3 bases; J trimming: 1 base; junction bases outside the gene matches: 9. Per the germline V gene, CDR1 is LGHDT and CDR2 is YNNKEL (reference sequence). The CDR3 runs to 17 residues. CDR3 sequence reads: CASSQSGTGVFSYEQYF. As DNA, the CDR3 is TGTGCCAGCAGCCAGAGTGGGACAGGGGTATTTTCCTACGAGCAGTACTTC.

This clonotype occurred a few times. The V gene is TRBV14, the J gene TRBJ1-2, with D perhaps matching TRBD1 (6 bases). The CDR3 is made up of 18 amino acids. Germline loops: CDR1 SGHDN, CDR2 FVKESK. The germline V and J ends were trimmed by 0 bases and 6 bases, with 23 bases remaining between them. In DNA, the CDR3 is TGTGCCAGCAGCCAAGAACTCCCGGGGCTTACAGGGAGCGATGGCTACACCTTC. Its translation: CASSQELPGLTGSDGYTF.

This rearrangement joins TRBV6-2 or TRBV6-3 to TRBJ2-7; no reliable D call. CDR3 length equals 15 residues. Trimming took 6 bases from V and 0 from J, leaving 15 bases between them. CDR1 MNHEY and CDR2 SVGEGT come from the germline V gene. Here the CDR3 reads CASSPTGPLSYEQYF. The CDR3 bases are TGTGCCAGCAGCCCTACTGGCCCGCTCTCCTACGAGCAGTACTTC.

In its sample, this clonotype was seen once. Since the CDR3 does not end with the conserved phenylalanine or tryptophan, this likely comes from a read error. CDR3 in DNA: TGTGCCAGCAGCCACGGGACTAGCGGGAGGGCCGACTACGAGCAGTACCTC. Protein product: CASSHGTSGRADYEQYL. The V call is TRBV7-6, the J call TRBJ2-7, with 16 bases fitting TRBD2. Per germline, CDR1 SGHVS and CDR2 FNYEAQ. There are 17 residues in the CDR3. Germline trimming cut 5 bases from V and 3 bases from J; bases unmatched to any gene: 7.

This clonotype was detected ten times or more. The chain has TRBV2 and TRBJ2-3; tentative D call: TRBD1 (8 bases). Per the germline V gene, CDR1 is SNHLY and CDR2 is FYNNEI. V shed 2 bases and J shed 3 bases, with 15 bases lying between them. The CDR3 spans 16 residues. The CDR3 DNA follows: TGTGCCAGCAGTGAACAGCGGGACAGGAGTACAGATACGCAGTATTTT. Protein: CASSEQRDRSTDTQYF.